This TCR beta chain was observed in a study of cytomegalovirus exposure and HLA in healthy donors. Whole-study context: Early on, a data release was issued that held some 91 million unique TCRs from HLA-typed donors. Study-level findings and limits: Within an earlier analysis, most TCR beta V segments proved productive either about 87% or about 30% of the time.

It was with 60 Vbeta and 13 Jbeta primers that the PCR ran. In the original processing: As a later analysis found, there were 70 million to 90 million unique TCR beta chains, of which 8.5 million to 13 million were shared. The data were produced by immunoSEQ multiplex PCR, yet TCRdb's version contains in-frame clones alone and is incomplete. V, J and clone size reflect that table, while D and trimming were determined from the DNA. The repertoire holds around 100,000 clones, with over 65% as singletons. Comments on this clone: The antigen is unknown.

Between the trimmed V and J ends, which lost 1 base and 5 bases, there was a span of 4 bases. The CDR3 has 12 residues. Germline assignment: CDR1 SGHNT and CDR2 YENEEA. The clonotype was recovered from a man in his forties in good health and CMV-seronegative. Source material: PBMCs. V gene TRBV11-3 combines with J gene TRBJ2-3, with D unclear. CDR3 protein: CASSLGGDTQYF. The CDR3 DNA follows: TGTGCCAGCAGCTTAGGAGGAGATACGCAGTATTTT.